These 15 T cell receptor beta chains share one sample of origin, sequenced in a study of regulatory T cells in long-lasting Graves disease. The authors built TCR beta libraries using iRepertoire HTBI primers and Arm-PCR of CDR3 regions. Via MiXCR, TCRdb re-called the multiplex PCR reads, giving one row per CDR3 protein. The table includes 450,000 to 650,000 distinct CDR3 sequences, about 16% detected once. Documented time point: newly diagnosed GD, antithyroid drugs for less than 3 months. Making the TCR library involved RNA that had been extracted from PBMCs. The same data also went into a second study, on T cells in Graves' hyperthyroidism and ophthalmopathy.

Material: peripheral blood mononuclear cells (PBMCs), obtained at new diagnosis, from a patient treated with antithyroid drugs. These receptors all come from a middle-aged woman with Graves disease.

The chain carries TRBV20-1 and TRBJ2-2; 10 nucleotides agree with TRBD1. The V gene end was trimmed by 3 bases and the J gene end by 3 bases; junction bases not matched to a gene: 7. Germline V gene sequence: CDR1 DFQATT, CDR2 SNEGSKA (reference sequence). CDR3 length: 16 amino acids. This chain's CDR3 is CSASRAGQGYTGELFF. CDR3 DNA: TGCAGTGCTAGCAGGGCGGGACAGGGGTACACCGGGGAGCTGTTTTTT.

This clonotype was counted at least ten times. The chain combines TRBV3-1 with TRBJ1-1; D not resolved. CDR1 is LGHDT and CDR2 is YNNKEL in the germline V gene (reference sequence). This CDR3 contains 14 residues. V was shortened by 0 bases and J by 5 bases, with 10 bases between the two germline ends. The CDR3 DNA follows: TGTGCCAGCAGCCAAGAAGTGTTTGGGACTGAAGCTTTCTTT. Translation gives CASSQEVFGTEAFF.

This clonotype was counted many times. Here the CDR3 reads CASSFVRGSYGYTF. The CDR3 DNA reads TGTGCCAGCAGCTTCGTGCGGGGAAGCTATGGCTACACCTTC. V is TRBV5-8 and J is TRBJ1-2; no definite D call. Germline assignment: CDR1 SGHTS and CDR2 YDEGEE. This CDR3 region has 14 residues. V dropped 2 bases and J dropped 4 bases, with 12 bases sitting between them. Looking up the rest from reference TRBV5-8 and TRBJ1-2 gives the full variable domain: EAGVTQSPTHLIKTRGQQATLRCSPISGHTSVYWYQQALGLGLQFLLWYDEGEERNRGNFPPRFSGRQFPNYSSELNVNALELEDSALYLCASSFVRGSYGYTFGSGTRLTVV.

This clonotype came up many times. The V gene is TRBV3-1, the J gene TRBJ1-1, with D hard to call. The V gene lost 7 bases and the J gene lost 4 bases, with 13 bases spanning the gap. The CDR3 extends over 13 amino acids. Germline CDR1 reads LGHDT; CDR2 reads YNNKEL (reference sequence). The CDR3 bases are TGTGCCAGCAAGCACGGACGCTCCACTGAAGCTTTCTTT. This sequence encodes CASKHGRSTEAFF.

In DNA, the CDR3 is TGTGCCAGCAGCCAAGATTTGCGGACTAGTTTCTTC. The encoded protein is CASSQDLRTSFF. The chain recombines TRBV14 with TRBJ2-1; 7 bases match TRBD2. The germline V gene encodes CDR1 SGHDN and CDR2 FVKESK. This CDR3 is built from 12 residues. The ends lost 0 bases at V and 16 bases at J; junction bases unmatched: 6.

This sequence joins TRBV19 and TRBJ1-2; D unresolved. V was pared by 7 bases and J by 3 bases, with 12 bases between. Germline V gives CDR1 LNHDA, CDR2 SQIVND (reference sequence). CDR3 length equals 13 residues. The CDR3 bases are TGTGCCAGTACGAGTGGGTCAGACTATGGCTACACCTTC. Residues: CASTSGSDYGYTF.

This clonotype was detected a few times. The V and J genes are TRBV6-1 and TRBJ1-5, with D perhaps matching TRBD1 (5 bases). The germline V and J ends were trimmed by 5 bases and 3 bases, with 14 bases remaining between them. The CDR3 totals 15 residues. The germline gives CDR1 MNHNS, CDR2 SASEGT. CDR3 coding DNA: TGTGCCAGCAGTACCCCCGGGACGCTCAATCAGCCCCAGCATTTT. The encoded protein is CASSTPGTLNQPQHF.

A note on this clonotype: One junction end disagrees with the germline gene, perhaps due to a read error. The chain carries TRBV10-3 and TRBJ1-2; 8 nucleotides line up with TRBD1. The CDR3 covers 14 residues. Germline lookup yields CDR1 ENHRY and CDR2 SYGVKD. The CDR3 DNA follows: TGTGCCATCACAGAATCAGGGGGCGCCTATGGCTACACTTTC. The encoded protein is CAITESGGAYGYTF.

V usage is TRBV27 and J usage is TRBJ2-2; 7 positions match TRBD1. This CDR3 has 15 amino acids. Trimming took 5 bases from V and 4 from J; bases not matched to a gene: 7. Looked up from germline, CDR1 is MNHEY and CDR2 is SMNVEV (reference sequence). DNA for the CDR3: TGTGCCAGCAGTGATCCGGGACAGAGCACCGGGGAGCTGTTTTTT. Its protein is CASSDPGQSTGELFF.

In this sample, this clonotype turned up a few times. V and J are TRBV11-3 and TRBJ2-2, with 9 bases that match TRBD2. The CDR3 is 16 residues long. Germline V lookup: CDR1 SGHNT, CDR2 YENEEA. V shed 5 bases and J 6 bases; nucleotides not matched to a gene: 10. This CDR3 reads CASSRGLALSPGELFF. The CDR3, as DNA: TGTGCCAGCAGCCGAGGACTAGCGTTAAGTCCCGGGGAGCTGTTTTTT. Full variable domain (outside the CDR3, taken from reference TRBV11-3 and TRBJ2-2): EAGVVQSPRYKIIEKKQPVAFWCNPISGHNTLYWYLQNLGQGPELLIRYENEEAVDDSQLPKDRFSAERLKGVDSTLKIQPAELGDSAVYLCASSRGLALSPGELFFGEGSRLTVL.

As concerns this clonotype: The CDR3 carries no conserved terminal phenylalanine or tryptophan, so it likely arises from a read error. The chain employs TRBV29-1 and TRBJ1-2, with a tentative D call TRBD1 (6 bases). V was trimmed by 0 bases and J by 1 base, leaving 15 bases between them. The CDR3 has 16 amino acids. The germline V gene has CDR1 SQVTM and CDR2 ANQGSEA. The CDR3 bases are TGCAGCGTTGAAGATCTTAGGGGGAACCTTAACTATGGCTACACCTCC. Its translation is CSVEDLRGNLNYGYTS.

A remark on this clonotype: A single base separates this from a much larger clone, so it may be a read error. This CDR3 is CASSFKVIGPNYGYIF. CDR3 nucleotides: TGTGCCAGCAGCTTTAAAGTCATCGGACCGAACTATGGCTACATCTTC. The chain couples TRBV7-2 to TRBJ1-2; D is uncertain. The CDR3 totals 16 residues. Germline V gene sequence: CDR1 SGHTA, CDR2 FQGNSA.

The sample holds many counts of this clonotype. The chain uses TRBV12-5 and TRBJ1-1; no firm D call. Germline V gives CDR1 LGHNT, CDR2 FRNRAP. CDR3 size: 13 residues. The ends were cut back, 1 base at V and 1 base at J, with 4 bases in the middle. The CDR3 region has the DNA TGTGCTAGTGGTTTGGAACCGAACACTGAAGCTTTCTTT. It translates to CASGLEPNTEAFF.

The chain couples TRBV5-4 to TRBJ2-1, with 8 bases matching TRBD1. This CDR3 spans 15 amino acids. The V and J ends lost 0 bases and 5 bases, in that order; junction bases with no gene match: 4. The V gene's germline CDR1 is SGHNT and CDR2 YYREEE (reference sequence). The CDR3 is CASSLEQGAHNEQFF. In nucleotides, the CDR3 is TGTGCCAGCAGCTTGGAGCAGGGGGCCCACAATGAGCAGTTCTTC.

This clonotype was recorded a few times. The chain links TRBV4-1 to TRBJ1-2; D is perhaps TRBD1 (5 bases). Germline V gives CDR1 MGHRA, CDR2 YSYEKL. The CDR3 is 17 amino acids. V was clipped by 4 bases and J by 1 base, with 19 bases between them. Here the CDR3 reads CASSPWGRQAFNYGYTF. CDR3 in DNA: TGCGCCAGCAGCCCCTGGGGGAGACAAGCCTTTAACTATGGCTACACCTTC.